Following are 24 T cell receptor beta chains from one sample sequenced in a study of blood T cell repertoires in COVID-19 (dated by TCRdb to about 2020). Receptor libraries were prepared by the immunoSEQ multiplex PCR assay. In its TCRdb copy, this immuneACCESS table keeps in-frame sequences only and misses some clones. Where compared with another copy, unresolved V genes explain less than half of these, and the others have no known cause. For this sample the table gives 200,000 to 300,000 clones, of which roughly 86% were detected only once. Clones ranked in the top ten supply roughly an eighth of the sample. The sequenced sample was peripheral blood. These TCRs come from a man older than 75 with acute or convalescent COVID-19.

This chain joins TRBV6-5 and TRBJ1-2, with TRBD1 identical over 9 bases. V trimming: 3 bases; J trimming: 3 bases; junction bases outside the gene matches: 8. The CDR3 has 16 amino acids. Germline CDR1 MNHEY, CDR2 SVGAGI. The DNA of the CDR3 is TGTGCCAGCAGTTATCCCAAAGGGACAGGGTACTATGGCTACACCTTC. As protein: CASSYPKGTGYYGYTF.

This chain links TRBV27 with TRBJ1-5; 10 bases align to TRBD1. Germline CDR1 reads MNHEY; CDR2 reads SMNVEV (reference sequence). V was clipped by 10 bases and J by 6 bases; unmatched bases: 6. This CDR3 is built from 13 residues. CDR3 loop: CATAGTGVQPQHF. The CDR3 region has the DNA TGTGCCACCGCCGGGACAGGGGTTCAGCCCCAGCATTTT.

This clone was detected only once. In the same sample, other DNA sequences code for this CDR3. The chain uses TRBV28 and TRBJ1-2; D gene unclear. The CDR3 is made up of 11 amino acids. The germline gives CDR1 MDHEN, CDR2 SYDVKM. Trimming pared 3 bases from V and 5 bases from J, leaving 4 bases between. CDR3 amino acids: CASSFPYGYTF. The CDR3 DNA follows: TGTGCCAGCAGTTTCCCTTATGGCTACACCTTC.

This clone was observed a few times. The rearrangement links TRBV5-1 to TRBJ2-7; D perhaps matches TRBD1 (6 bases). Germline CDR1 and CDR2: SGHRS and YFSETQ. The CDR3 runs 14 residues. The V and J ends lost 3 bases and 1 base respectively, with 11 bases between them. The CDR3 DNA follows: TGCGCCAGCAGCTGGGACACCTCATCCTACGAGCAGTACTTC. This sequence encodes CASSWDTSSYEQYF.

This clone has just one count. V gene TRBV5-6 combines with J gene TRBJ1-5, with a possible D match to TRBD1 (5 bases). This CDR3 has 14 amino acids. CDR1 and CDR2 from the germline V gene are SGHDT and YYEEEE. Deletions cut 3 bases from V and 0 bases from J, with 7 bases between. The CDR3 loop is CASSSGISNQPQHF. For the CDR3, the DNA is TGTGCCAGCAGCTCAGGGATTAGCAATCAGCCCCAGCATTTT.

The V call is TRBV5-8, the J call TRBJ1-5, with unresolved D. The CDR3 length is 16 residues. Trimming left V 5 bases short and J 0 bases short, with 15 bases between. Germline V CDR1 and CDR2: SGHTS, YDEGEE. The CDR3 DNA reads TGTGCCAGCAGTTCGGACGGAGGTAGTAGCAATCAGCCCCAGCATTTT. Protein product: CASSSDGGSSNQPQHF.

The chain couples TRBV28 to TRBJ2-5, with D tentatively TRBD1 (6 bases). CDR3 length: 13 residues. Trimming took 6 bases from V and 4 from J, leaving 12 bases between them. CDR1 and CDR2 (germline): MDHEN, SYDVKM. Written as DNA, the CDR3 is TGTGCCAGCAGCTACAGGGCACCAGAGACCCAGTACTTC. Protein product: CASSYRAPETQYF.

V usage is TRBV9 and J usage is TRBJ1-5; D gene uncertain. This CDR3 region has 13 residues. Germline lookup yields CDR1 SGDLS and CDR2 YYNGEE. Trimming removed 3 bases from V and 0 bases from J, with 4 bases in between. This chain's CDR3 is CASSGVSNQPQHF. CDR3 in DNA: TGTGCCAGCAGCGGCGTTAGCAATCAGCCCCAGCATTTT.

The chain has TRBV5-6 and TRBJ1-1; TRBD1 agrees at 8 bases. There are 14 residues in the CDR3. CDR1 SGHDT and CDR2 YYEEEE come from the germline V gene. J lost 11 bases, V lost 0 bases, and 9 bases had no gene match. The CDR3 region has the DNA TGTGCCAGCAGCTTGGGGGCAGGGGGCTTGAAGGCTTTCTTT. As protein: CASSLGAGGLKAFF.

The chain employs TRBV7-3 and TRBJ2-1; 7 nucleotides line up with TRBD1. The CDR3 has 14 amino acids. V shed 5 bases, J shed 3 bases, and the junction held 4 bases outside the gene matches. CDR1 and CDR2 (germline): SGHTA, FQGTGA. The CDR3, as DNA: TGTGCCAGCAGCCGATGGGACAGCTACAATGAGCAGTTCTTC. This translates into CASSRWDSYNEQFF.

This CDR3 is CAQSGTGNTDTQYF. CDR3 nucleotides: TGTGCCCAGTCCGGGACAGGGAATACAGATACGCAGTATTTT. The chain uses TRBV10-3 and TRBJ2-3; 9 nucleotides agree with TRBD1. V was pared by 11 bases and J by 3 bases, with 9 bases of the junction left unmatched. Germline CDR1 ENHRY, CDR2 SYGVKD. The length of the CDR3 is 14 residues.

A single count supports this clone. The rearrangement joins TRBV29-1 to TRBJ1-5; TRBD1 might be the D (6 bases). V was cut by 6 bases and J by 4 bases, with 25 bases left in between. The CDR3 runs 17 residues. The germline CDR1 and CDR2 sequences are SQVTM and ANQGSEA. This CDR3 is CSVVPTGYPMGNQPQHF. In DNA, the CDR3 is TGCAGCGTAGTCCCCACAGGGTACCCCATGGGAAATCAGCCCCAGCATTTT. Filled out from reference TRBV29-1 and TRBJ1-5, the complete variable domain reads SAVISQKPSRDICQRGTSLTIQCQVDSQVTMMFWYRQQPGQSLTLIATANQGSEATYESGFVIDKFPISRPNLTFSTLTVSNMSPEDSSIYLCSVVPTGYPMGNQPQHFGDGTRLSIL.

As for this clone: Other DNA sequences of this sample code for an identical CDR3. V usage is TRBV6-5 and J usage is TRBJ2-7; 11 nucleotides match TRBD1. Looked up from germline, CDR1 is MNHEY and CDR2 is SVGAGI. J gave up 2 bases and V 6 bases, and 3 bases lay outside the gene matches. The CDR3 loop spans 14 amino acids. CDR3: CASRPGQGAYEQYF. The CDR3 DNA reads TGTGCCAGCAGACCGGGACAGGGGGCCTACGAGCAGTACTTC.

This chain joins TRBV6-2 or TRBV6-3 and TRBJ2-1; tentatively, D is TRBD1 (5 bases). CDR1 MNHEY and CDR2 SVGEGT come from the germline V gene. The CDR3 is 14 residues long. V lost 2 bases, J lost 5 bases, and 10 bases lay in between. CDR3 protein: CASSYPTENNEQFF. The CDR3 coding sequence is TGTGCCAGCAGTTACCCGACAGAGAACAATGAGCAGTTCTTC.

This chain links TRBV5-6 with TRBJ2-7; D is possibly TRBD1 (6 bases). CDR3 length: 14 amino acids. Trimming stripped 5 bases from V and 3 bases from J, with 15 bases between. CDR1 is SGHDT, CDR2 YYEEEE, per germline. The chain's CDR3 is CASSLDRIYYEQYF. CDR3 coding DNA: TGTGCCAGCAGTCTGGACAGAATTTACTACGAGCAGTACTTC.

The chain's CDR3 is CASTTGSGVMNTEAFF. CDR3 bases: TGTGCCAGTACCACAGGCTCGGGGGTCATGAACACTGAAGCTTTCTTT. The chain is built from TRBV19 and TRBJ1-1, with D possibly being TRBD1 (5 bases). Germline loops: CDR1 LNHDA, CDR2 SQIVND (reference sequence). This CDR3 has 16 residues. Trimming took 7 bases from V and 0 from J, leaving 18 bases between them. The whole variable domain, remainder taken from reference TRBV19 and TRBJ1-1, is DGGITQSPKYLFRKEGQNVTLSCEQNLNHDAMYWYRQDPGQGLRLIYYSQIVNDFQKGDIAEGYSVSREKKESFPLTVTSAQKNPTAFYLCASTTGSGVMNTEAFFGQGTRLTVV.

The rearrangement joins TRBV6-2 or TRBV6-3 to TRBJ1-3; 7 nucleotides align to TRBD1. V dropped 6 bases and J dropped 0; count of bases not matched to a gene: 11. This CDR3 is 17 amino acids long. Germline-derived CDR1 and CDR2 are MNHEY and SVGEGT. In nucleotides, the CDR3 is TGTGCCAGCAGCCCTCTCGTCAGGGGGGTCTCTGGAAACACCATATATTTT. Translation gives CASSPLVRGVSGNTIYF.

CDR3 residues: CASSSLAGSSYNEQFF. CDR3 coding DNA: TGTGCCAGCAGCTCCTTGGCGGGGTCCTCCTACAATGAGCAGTTCTTC. The chain has TRBV7-3 and TRBJ2-1; D is perhaps TRBD2 (6 bases). Trimming left V 4 bases short and J 0 bases short, with 13 bases between. Germline CDR1 and CDR2: SGHTA and FQGTGA. The CDR3 is 16 amino acids.

The chain recombines TRBV24-1 with TRBJ2-5, with D perhaps TRBD2 (7 bases). The CDR3 contains 14 residues. Trimming removed 6 bases from V and 5 bases from J, with 15 bases in between. In germline, CDR1 is KGHDR, CDR2 SFDVKD. The CDR3 loop is CATSNLGGPETQYF. Written as DNA, the CDR3 is TGTGCCACCAGTAATCTCGGGGGGCCGGAGACCCAGTACTTC.

This clone came up once. The chain combines TRBV27 with TRBJ2-1; possible D gene TRBD2, 6 bases. Germline-derived CDR1 and CDR2 are MNHEY and SMNVEV (reference sequence). There are 13 residues in the CDR3. V lost 6 bases, J lost 6 bases, and 12 bases lay in between. CDR3 coding DNA: TGTGCCAGCAGGGGTGGGGGAGGCAATGAGCAGTTCTTC. It is translated as CASRGGGGNEQFF.

The V and J genes are TRBV6-1 and TRBJ1-2; D is unresolved. CDR1 and CDR2 (germline): MNHNS, SASEGT. This CDR3 spans 14 amino acids. Trimming pared 1 base from V and 5 bases from J, leaving 11 bases between. CDR3: CASSEGAARYGYTF. CDR3 nucleotide sequence: TGTGCCAGCAGTGAAGGGGCAGCCAGATATGGCTACACCTTC.

This clone was detected only once. The J gene is TRBJ2-5, the V gene TRBV5-1; TRBD2 is a possible D gene (5 bases). This CDR3 has 14 residues. Deletions cut 1 base from V and 5 bases from J, with 12 bases between. Germline values: CDR1 SGHRS, CDR2 YFSETQ. The CDR3 DNA reads as TGCGCCAGCAGCTTGAGCGGAGTAGGGGAGACCCAGTACTTC. It codes for CASSLSGVGETQYF. The full variable domain, completed using reference TRBV5-1 and TRBJ2-5, is KAGVTQTPRYLIKTRGQQVTLSCSPISGHRSVSWYQQTPGQGLQFLFEYFSETQRNKGNFPGRFSGRQFSNSRSEMNVSTLELGDSALYLCASSLSGVGETQYFGPGTRLLVL.

J is TRBJ2-1 and V is TRBV4-1, with 12 bases matching TRBD1. V lost 0 bases and J lost 8; bases outside the gene matches: 5. Germline CDR1 MGHRA, CDR2 YSYEKL. The CDR3 is made up of 16 amino acids. The CDR3 nucleotides read TGCGCCAGCAGCCAAGAATGGGACAGGGGGCGCCATGAGCAGTTCTTC. Amino acids: CASSQEWDRGRHEQFF.

V is TRBV5-1 and J is TRBJ1-2; 7 bases are shared with TRBD1. There are 13 residues in the CDR3. CDR1 is SGHRS and CDR2 is YFSETQ in the germline V gene. V lost 7 bases and J lost 2; bases outside the gene matches: 5. In DNA form, the CDR3 reads TGCGCCAGCTCGAAGGGGGCGAACTATGGCTACACCTTC. Translated, it gives CASSKGANYGYTF.